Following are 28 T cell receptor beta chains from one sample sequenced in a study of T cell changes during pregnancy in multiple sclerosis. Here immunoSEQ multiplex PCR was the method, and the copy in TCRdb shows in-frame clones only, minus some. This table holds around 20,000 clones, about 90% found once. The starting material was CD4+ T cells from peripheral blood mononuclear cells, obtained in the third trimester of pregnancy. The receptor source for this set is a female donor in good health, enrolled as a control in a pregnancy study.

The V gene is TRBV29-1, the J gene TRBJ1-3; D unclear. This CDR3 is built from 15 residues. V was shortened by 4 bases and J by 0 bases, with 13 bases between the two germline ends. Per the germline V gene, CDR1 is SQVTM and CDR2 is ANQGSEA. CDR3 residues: CSVAGGVGSGNTIYF. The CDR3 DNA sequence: TGCAGCGTTGCCGGCGGGGTAGGCTCTGGAAACACCATATATTTT.

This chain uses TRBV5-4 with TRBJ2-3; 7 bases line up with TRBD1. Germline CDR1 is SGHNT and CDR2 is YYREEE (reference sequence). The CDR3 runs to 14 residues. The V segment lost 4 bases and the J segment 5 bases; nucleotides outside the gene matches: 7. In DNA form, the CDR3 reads TGTGCCAGCAGCAACGACAGGGTAGAAGATACGCAGTATTTT. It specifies CASSNDRVEDTQYF.

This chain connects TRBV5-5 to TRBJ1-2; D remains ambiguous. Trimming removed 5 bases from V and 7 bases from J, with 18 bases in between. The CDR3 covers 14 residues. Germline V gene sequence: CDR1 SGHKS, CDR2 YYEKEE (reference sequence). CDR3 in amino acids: CASRPVGERSGYTF. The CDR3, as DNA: TGTGCCAGCAGACCCGTCGGGGAGAGGAGTGGCTACACCTTC.

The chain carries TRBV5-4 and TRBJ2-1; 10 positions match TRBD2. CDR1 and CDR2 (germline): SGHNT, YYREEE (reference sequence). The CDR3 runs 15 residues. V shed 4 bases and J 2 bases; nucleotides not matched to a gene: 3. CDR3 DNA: TGTGCCAGCAGCCAGAGCGGGGGGGCCTACAATGAGCAGTTCTTC. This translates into CASSQSGGAYNEQFF.

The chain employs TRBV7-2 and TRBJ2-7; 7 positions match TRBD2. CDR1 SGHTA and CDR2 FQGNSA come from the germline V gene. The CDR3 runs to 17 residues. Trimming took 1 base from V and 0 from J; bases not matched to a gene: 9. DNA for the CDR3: TGTGCCAGCAGCTTAGTTGTGGGGGACTACGCCTCCTACGAGCAGTACTTC. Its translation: CASSLVVGDYASYEQYF.

The CDR3 DNA reads as TGTGCCATCAGTGGGTCTAGCGGGACCAAGGGGGGTTACGAGCAGTACTTC. Translated: CAISGSSGTKGGYEQYF. The chain carries TRBV10-3 and TRBJ2-5, with 9 bases lining up with TRBD2. The DNA end favors TRBJ2-7, so the J call may be wrong. Germline lookup yields CDR1 ENHRY and CDR2 SYGVKD. This CDR3 comprises 17 residues.

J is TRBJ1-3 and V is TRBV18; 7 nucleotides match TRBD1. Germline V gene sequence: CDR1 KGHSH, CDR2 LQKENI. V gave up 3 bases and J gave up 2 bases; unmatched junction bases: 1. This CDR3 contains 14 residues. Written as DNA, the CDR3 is TGTGCCAGCTCACCTGGGACAGCTGGAAACACCATATATTTT. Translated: CASSPGTAGNTIYF.

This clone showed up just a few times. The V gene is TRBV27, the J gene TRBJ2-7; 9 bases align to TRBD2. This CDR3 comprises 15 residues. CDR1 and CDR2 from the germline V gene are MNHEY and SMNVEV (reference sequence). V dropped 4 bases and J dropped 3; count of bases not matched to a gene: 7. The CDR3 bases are TGTGCCAGCAGTTCCATAGCGGGGGCCCGCTACGAGCAGTACTTC. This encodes CASSSIAGARYEQYF.

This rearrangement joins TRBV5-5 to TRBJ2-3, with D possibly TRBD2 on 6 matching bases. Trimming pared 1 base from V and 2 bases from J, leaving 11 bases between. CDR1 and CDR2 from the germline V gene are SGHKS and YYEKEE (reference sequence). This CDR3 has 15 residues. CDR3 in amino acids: CASSLSGLYTDTQYF. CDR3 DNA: TGTGCCAGCAGCTTGAGCGGGCTCTACACAGATACGCAGTATTTT.

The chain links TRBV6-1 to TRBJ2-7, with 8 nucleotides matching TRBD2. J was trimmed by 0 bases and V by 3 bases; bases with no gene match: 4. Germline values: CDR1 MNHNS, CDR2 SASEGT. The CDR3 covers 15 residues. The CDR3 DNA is TGTGCCAGCAGTGATGCGGGGGGCGGCTCCTACGAGCAGTACTTC. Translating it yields CASSDAGGGSYEQYF.

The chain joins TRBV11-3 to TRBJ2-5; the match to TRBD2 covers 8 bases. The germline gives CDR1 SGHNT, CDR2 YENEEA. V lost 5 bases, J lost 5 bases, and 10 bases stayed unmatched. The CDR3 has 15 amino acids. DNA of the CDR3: TGTGCCAGCAGCGCCTCGTCGGGGGGGTTTGAGACCCAGTACTTC. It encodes CASSASSGGFETQYF.

Written as DNA, the CDR3 is TGCGCCAGCAGGGTAGCGGGAGGGACGGGGAATGAGCAGTTCTTC. It specifies CASRVAGGTGNEQFF. The V call is TRBV10-2, the J call TRBJ2-1, with 11 bases matching TRBD2. V shed 6 bases and J 7 bases; nucleotides not matched to a gene: 8. Germline values: CDR1 WSHSY, CDR2 SAAADI. The CDR3 totals 15 residues.

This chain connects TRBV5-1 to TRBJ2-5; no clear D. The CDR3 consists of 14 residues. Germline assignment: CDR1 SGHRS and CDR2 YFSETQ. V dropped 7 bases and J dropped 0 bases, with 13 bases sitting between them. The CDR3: CASRDPRYQETQYF. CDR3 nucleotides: TGCGCCAGCCGAGATCCCAGGTACCAAGAGACCCAGTACTTC.

The CDR3 region has the DNA TGTGCCAGCAGCTCTACAGGGGTTTCGATTGGGGAGACCCAGTACTTC. Its protein is CASSSTGVSIGETQYF. The chain is built from TRBV5-4 and TRBJ2-5; TRBD1 aligns across 7 bases. Germline loops: CDR1 SGHNT, CDR2 YYREEE (reference sequence). The CDR3 spans 16 residues. V dropped 3 bases and J dropped 5; count of bases not matched to a gene: 13.

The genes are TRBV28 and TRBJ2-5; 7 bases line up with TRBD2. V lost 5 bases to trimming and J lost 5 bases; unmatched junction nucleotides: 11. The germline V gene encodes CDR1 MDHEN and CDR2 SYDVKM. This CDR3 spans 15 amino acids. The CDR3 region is CASSPRLARRETQYF. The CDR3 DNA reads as TGTGCCAGCAGTCCCCGACTAGCCAGAAGGGAGACCCAGTACTTC.

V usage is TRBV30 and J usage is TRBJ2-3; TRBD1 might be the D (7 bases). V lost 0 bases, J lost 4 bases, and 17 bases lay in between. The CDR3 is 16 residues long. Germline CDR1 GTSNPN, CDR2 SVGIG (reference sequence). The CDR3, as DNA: TGTGCCTGGAGTGTAAAGACAGGGACGGGGGCAGATACGCAGTATTTT. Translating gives CAWSVKTGTGADTQYF.

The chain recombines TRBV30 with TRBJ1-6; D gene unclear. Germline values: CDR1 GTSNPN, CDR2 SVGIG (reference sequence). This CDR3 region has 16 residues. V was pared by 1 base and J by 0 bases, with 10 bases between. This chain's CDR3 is CAWSETPSSYNSPLHF. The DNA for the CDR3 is TGTGCCTGGAGTGAGACACCGAGCTCCTATAATTCACCCCTCCACTTT.

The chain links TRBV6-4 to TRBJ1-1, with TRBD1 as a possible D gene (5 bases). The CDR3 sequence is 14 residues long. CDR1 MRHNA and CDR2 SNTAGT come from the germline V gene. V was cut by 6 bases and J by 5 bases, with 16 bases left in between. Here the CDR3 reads CASRLSGGTTEAFF. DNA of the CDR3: TGTGCCAGCAGACTCTCGGGGGGAACAACTGAAGCTTTCTTT.

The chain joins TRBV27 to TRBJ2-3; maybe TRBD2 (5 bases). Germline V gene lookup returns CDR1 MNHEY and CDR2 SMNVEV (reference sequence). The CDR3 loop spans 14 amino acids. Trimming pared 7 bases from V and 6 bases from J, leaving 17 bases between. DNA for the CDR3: TGTGCCAGCAACTCCGCTATGCGGGTGGATACGCAGTATTTT. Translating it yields CASNSAMRVDTQYF.

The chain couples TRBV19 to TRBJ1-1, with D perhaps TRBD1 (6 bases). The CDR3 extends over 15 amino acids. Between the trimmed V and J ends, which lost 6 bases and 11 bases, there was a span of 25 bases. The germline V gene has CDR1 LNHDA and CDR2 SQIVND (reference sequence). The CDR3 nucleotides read TGTGCCAGTAGAACTCTTTTTCCCACCGGGACACCGGCTTTCTTT. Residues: CASRTLFPTGTPAFF.

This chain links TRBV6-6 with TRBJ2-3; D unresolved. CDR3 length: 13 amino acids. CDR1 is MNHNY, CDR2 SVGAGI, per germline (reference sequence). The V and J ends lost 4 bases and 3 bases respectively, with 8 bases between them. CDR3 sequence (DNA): TGTGCCAGCAGTTTGACGGAGACAGATACGCAGTATTTT. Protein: CASSLTETDTQYF.

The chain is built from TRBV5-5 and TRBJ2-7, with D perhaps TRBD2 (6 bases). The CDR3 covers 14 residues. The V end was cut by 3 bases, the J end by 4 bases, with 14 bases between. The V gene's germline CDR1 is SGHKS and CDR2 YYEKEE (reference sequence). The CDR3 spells CASSSAGRSYEQYF. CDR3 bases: TGTGCCAGCAGCTCCGCGGGGAGATCGTACGAGCAGTACTTC.

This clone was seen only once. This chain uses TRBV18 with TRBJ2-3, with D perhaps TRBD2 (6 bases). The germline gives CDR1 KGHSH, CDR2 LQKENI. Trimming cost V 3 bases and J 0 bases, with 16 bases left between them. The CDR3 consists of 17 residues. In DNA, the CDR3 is TGTGCCAGCTCACCTCTACCGGGGGAGATTAGCACAGATACGCAGTATTTT. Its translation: CASSPLPGEISTDTQYF.

The CDR3 bases are TGTGCCAGCAGCCCGAGGACAGATAATTCACCCCTCCACTTT. This sequence encodes CASSPRTDNSPLHF. The chain recombines TRBV7-2 with TRBJ1-6, with D perhaps TRBD1 (6 bases). There are 14 residues in the CDR3. Trimming removed 5 bases from V and 5 bases from J, with 10 bases in between. Germline values: CDR1 SGHTA, CDR2 FQGNSA. The whole variable domain, filled in from reference TRBV7-2 and TRBJ1-6, reads GAGVSQSPSNKVTEKGKDVELRCDPISGHTALYWYRQSLGQGLEFLIYFQGNSAPDKSGLPSDRFSAERTGGSVSTLTIQRTQQEDSAVYLCASSPRTDNSPLHFGNGTRLTVT.

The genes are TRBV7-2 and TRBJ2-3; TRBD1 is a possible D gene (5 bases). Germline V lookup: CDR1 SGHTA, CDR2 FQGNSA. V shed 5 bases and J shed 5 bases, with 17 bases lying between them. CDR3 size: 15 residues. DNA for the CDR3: TGTGCCAGCAGCCCAACCCGCCAGGGAATAGATACGCAGTATTTT. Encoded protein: CASSPTRQGIDTQYF. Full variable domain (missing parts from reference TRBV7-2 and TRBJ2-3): GAGVSQSPSNKVTEKGKDVELRCDPISGHTALYWYRQSLGQGLEFLIYFQGNSAPDKSGLPSDRFSAERTGGSVSTLTIQRTQQEDSAVYLCASSPTRQGIDTQYFGPGTRLTVL.

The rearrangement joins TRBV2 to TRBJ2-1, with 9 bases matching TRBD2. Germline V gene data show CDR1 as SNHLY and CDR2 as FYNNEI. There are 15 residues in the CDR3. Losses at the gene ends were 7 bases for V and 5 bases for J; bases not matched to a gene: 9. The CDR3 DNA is TGTGCCAGCACTCTTAGCGGGGGCCGCGACAATGAGCAGTTCTTC. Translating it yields CASTLSGGRDNEQFF.

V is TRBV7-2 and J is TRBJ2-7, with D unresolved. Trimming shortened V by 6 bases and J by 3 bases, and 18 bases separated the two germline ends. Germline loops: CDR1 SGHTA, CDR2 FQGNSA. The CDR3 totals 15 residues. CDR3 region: CASSSVADTDYEQYF. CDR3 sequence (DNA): TGTGCCAGCAGTTCGGTAGCAGATACCGACTACGAGCAGTACTTC.

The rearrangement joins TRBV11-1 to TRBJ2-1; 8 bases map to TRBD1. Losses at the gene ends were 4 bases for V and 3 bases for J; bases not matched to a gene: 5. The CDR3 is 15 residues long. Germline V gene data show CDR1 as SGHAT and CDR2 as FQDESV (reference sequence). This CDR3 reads CASSSGTGFYNEQFF. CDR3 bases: TGTGCCAGCAGCTCCGGGACAGGATTCTACAATGAGCAGTTCTTC.